The 21 T cell receptor beta chains below were found in one sample sequenced in a study of OX40 agonist ivuxolimab in advanced cancers. This table comes from immunoSEQ multiplex PCR, and its TCRdb copy is limited to in-frame clones, with some not included. The sample lists about 82,000 clones; about 88% were seen once. The sample in question was CD4+ or CD8+ T cells sorted from blood, obtained in a trial of the OX40 agonist ivuxolimab. These receptors came from an adult with an advanced solid tumor such as melanoma, head and neck, liver or kidney cancer.

The J gene is TRBJ2-3, the V gene TRBV4-1, with 9 bases fitting TRBD2. V dropped 0 bases and J dropped 8; count of bases not matched to a gene: 9. Per the germline V gene, CDR1 is MGHRA and CDR2 is YSYEKL. The CDR3 contains 16 residues. This CDR3 is CASSQEGSGRPSTQYF. For the CDR3, the DNA is TGCGCCAGCAGCCAAGAAGGTAGCGGGAGACCCTCTACGCAGTATTTT.

The chain recombines TRBV4-2 with TRBJ2-1; TRBD2 aligns across 8 bases. The ends lost 3 bases at V and 4 bases at J; junction bases unmatched: 2. The CDR3 extends over 14 amino acids. Germline CDR1 and CDR2: LGHNA and YNFKEQ. CDR3 in DNA: TGTGCCAGCAGCCAGGTAGCGGGGTACAATGAGCAGTTCTTC. Translating gives CASSQVAGYNEQFF.

This clone has a single count. This chain connects TRBV11-1 to TRBJ1-5; D ambiguous. The CDR3 covers 16 residues. Trimming cost V 5 bases and J 3 bases, with 17 bases left between them. CDR1 SGHAT and CDR2 FQDESV come from the germline V gene (reference sequence). The chain's CDR3 is CASSPGRGGDNQPQHF. The CDR3 region has the DNA TGTGCCAGCAGCCCCGGGAGAGGAGGCGACAATCAGCCCCAGCATTTT.

The chain recombines TRBV6-6 with TRBJ1-1, with no clear D. Trimming removed 7 bases from V and 1 base from J, with 13 bases in between. CDR3 length: 14 residues. Germline loops: CDR1 MNHNY, CDR2 SVGAGI (reference sequence). The CDR3 coding sequence is TGTGCCAGCACTCCTCCGGGGAAGAACACTGAAGCTTTCTTT. Its protein product is CASTPPGKNTEAFF.

The CDR3: CASSPPNGAVEQYF. DNA of the CDR3: TGTGCCAGCTCACCACCGAATGGGGCTGTCGAGCAGTACTTC. The genes are TRBV18 and TRBJ2-7; a weak D match, TRBD1 (5 bases). The V end was cut by 0 bases, the J end by 6 bases, with 12 bases between. Germline V gives CDR1 KGHSH, CDR2 LQKENI. This CDR3 contains 14 residues.

This chain uses TRBV5-1 with TRBJ1-2; 12 bases line up with TRBD1. CDR3 length equals 15 residues. From germline, CDR1 is SGHRS and CDR2 YFSETQ. The junction had 2 bases not matched to a gene; V was cut back by 3 bases and J by 2 bases. As DNA, the CDR3 is TGCGCCAGCAGCTCGGGGACAGGGGGCAACTATGGCTACACCTTC. It translates to CASSSGTGGNYGYTF.

This clone was counted between two and nine times. The chain has TRBV10-3 and TRBJ1-3; no clear D. Germline CDR1 reads ENHRY; CDR2 reads SYGVKD. The CDR3 extends over 15 amino acids. Trimming took off 2 bases at V and 0 bases at J, with 8 bases between the two ends. DNA for the CDR3: TGTGCCATCAGTGAGGGCGTCAGCTCTGGAAACACCATATATTTT. The encoded protein is CAISEGVSSGNTIYF.

The V and J genes are TRBV7-3 and TRBJ2-2; the D gene could be TRBD1 or TRBD2 (5 bases each). Germline CDR1 and CDR2: SGHTA and FQGTGA. CDR3 length: 15 residues. Trimming took 3 bases from V and 5 from J, leaving 13 bases between them. This CDR3 reads CASSLGVQGTGELFF. The CDR3 coding sequence is TGTGCCAGCAGCTTGGGGGTACAAGGGACCGGGGAGCTGTTTTTT.

The rearrangement joins TRBV18 to TRBJ1-4, with 7 bases identical to TRBD1. The CDR3 has 16 residues. CDR1 and CDR2 (germline): KGHSH, LQKENI. J was trimmed by 1 base and V by 2 bases; bases with no gene match: 4. The CDR3 is CASSPEQGRTNEKLFF. In DNA, the CDR3 is TGTGCCAGCTCACCAGAACAGGGGAGAACTAATGAAAAACTGTTTTTT.

This clone showed up just a few times. This chain uses TRBV7-2 with TRBJ2-7; D is unclear. The V gene's germline CDR1 is SGHTA and CDR2 FQGNSA. The CDR3 has 13 residues. Deletions cut 5 bases from V and 5 bases from J, with 13 bases between. CDR3 amino acids: CASSISRVDEQYF. CDR3 nucleotide sequence: TGTGCCAGCAGCATAAGCCGAGTGGACGAGCAGTACTTC.

This chain joins TRBV28 and TRBJ1-3, with a possible D match to TRBD1 (5 bases). Trimming took 2 bases from V and 2 from J, leaving 10 bases between them. CDR1 and CDR2 (germline): MDHEN, SYDVKM. This CDR3 has 15 residues. The CDR3 sequence is CASSLGGSAGNTIYF. DNA of the CDR3: TGTGCCAGCAGTTTAGGGGGTTCGGCTGGAAACACCATATATTTT.

CDR3 loop: CASSNPGQGQDEKLFF. The CDR3 DNA follows: TGTGCCAGCAGCAATCCGGGACAGGGCCAAGATGAAAAACTGTTTTTT. The chain carries TRBV6-6 and TRBJ1-4; 9 bases are shared with TRBD1. V lost 6 bases, J lost 6 bases, and 11 bases stayed unmatched. CDR3 size: 16 residues. Germline V CDR1 and CDR2: MNHNY, SVGAGI (reference sequence).

The CDR3 here is CASSQGQGQGNTIYF. For the CDR3, the DNA is TGTGCCAGCAGCCAGGGACAGGGCCAAGGAAACACCATATATTTT. The chain has TRBV11-2 and TRBJ1-3, with 9 bases identical to TRBD1. CDR3 length: 15 residues. V trimming: 5 bases; J trimming: 4 bases; junction bases outside the gene matches: 6. The germline CDR1 and CDR2 sequences are SGHAT and FQNNGV.

The genes are TRBV4-2 and TRBJ2-7; 8 nucleotides line up with TRBD2. Trimming cost V 0 bases and J 3 bases; bases outside gene matches: 7. This CDR3 spans 16 amino acids. Germline assignment: CDR1 LGHNA and CDR2 YNFKEQ. CDR3 sequence (DNA): TGTGCCAGCAGCCAAGAAGGTAGCGGGGCATTCTACGAGCAGTACTTC. It codes for CASSQEGSGAFYEQYF.

The chain is built from TRBV28 and TRBJ2-5; TRBD1 aligns across 8 bases. TRBJ2-7 matches the DNA end more closely, so the J call is doubtful. CDR1 and CDR2 (germline): MDHEN, SYDVKM. The length of the CDR3 is 18 residues. The CDR3 loop reads CASSLPRSDRGHTYEQYF. For the CDR3, the DNA is TGTGCCAGCAGTTTACCACGATCCGACAGGGGACACACCTACGAGCAGTACTTC.

This rearrangement joins TRBV7-9 to TRBJ1-1; 7 bases align to TRBD1. The germline gives CDR1 SEHNR, CDR2 FQNEAQ (reference sequence). The length of the CDR3 is 10 residues. With V trimmed by 8 bases and J by 9 bases, 3 bases remained unmatched. The CDR3 region is CASGTAKAFF. Written as DNA, the CDR3 is TGTGCCAGCGGGACAGCTAAAGCTTTCTTT. Complete variable domain (other parts from reference TRBV7-9 and TRBJ1-1): DTGVSQNPRHKITKRGQNVTFRCDPISEHNRLYWYRQTLGQGPEFLTYFQNEAQLEKSRLLSDRFSAERPKGSFSTLEIQRTEQGDSAMYLCASGTAKAFFGQGTRLTVV.

The chain is built from TRBV19 and TRBJ1-5; D is ambiguous. Between the trimmed V and J ends, which lost 1 base and 7 bases, there was a span of 8 bases. Germline CDR1 and CDR2: LNHDA and SQIVND (reference sequence). There are 13 residues in the CDR3. CDR3 DNA: TGTGCCAGTAGTATAGGGGCTGGGCAGCCCCAGCATTTT. Amino acids: CASSIGAGQPQHF.

The genes are TRBV7-9 and TRBJ2-2; 9 positions agree with TRBD1. J was trimmed by 5 bases and V by 3 bases; bases with no gene match: 7. This CDR3 spans 16 amino acids. The germline CDR1 and CDR2 sequences are SEHNR and FQNEAQ (reference sequence). DNA of the CDR3: TGTGCCAGCAGCTTCACGACAGGGGGTTGGACCGGGGAGCTGTTTTTT. Residues: CASSFTTGGWTGELFF.

CDR3 in DNA: TGTGCCAGCAGCTCGGGACTAGAGGCCTACGAGCAGTACTTC. Translated: CASSSGLEAYEQYF. This chain connects TRBV11-1 to TRBJ2-7, with 8 bases identical to TRBD2. There are 14 residues in the CDR3. The V segment lost 4 bases and the J segment 2 bases; nucleotides outside the gene matches: 4. CDR1 is SGHAT, CDR2 FQDESV, per germline (reference sequence).

This clone was seen just once. This sequence joins TRBV7-3 and TRBJ2-7; D may be TRBD1 (6 bases). The V gene's germline CDR1 is SGHTA and CDR2 FQGTGA. This CDR3 is 12 amino acids long. Deletions cut 4 bases from V and 6 bases from J, with 10 bases between. CDR3 sequence (DNA): TGTGCCAGCAGCTCCCTAGGGGGCGAGCAGTACTTC. Translated, it gives CASSSLGGEQYF.

V and J are TRBV7-9 and TRBJ2-3; 9 positions agree with TRBD2. The J segment lost 8 bases and the V segment lost 5 bases, leaving 14 bases of the junction unmatched. In germline, CDR1 is SEHNR, CDR2 FQNEAQ (reference sequence). This CDR3 region has 16 residues. The CDR3 protein is CASSREAGGPRPTQYF. The CDR3 coding sequence is TGTGCCAGCAGCCGCGAGGCGGGAGGGCCTCGGCCTACGCAGTATTTT.